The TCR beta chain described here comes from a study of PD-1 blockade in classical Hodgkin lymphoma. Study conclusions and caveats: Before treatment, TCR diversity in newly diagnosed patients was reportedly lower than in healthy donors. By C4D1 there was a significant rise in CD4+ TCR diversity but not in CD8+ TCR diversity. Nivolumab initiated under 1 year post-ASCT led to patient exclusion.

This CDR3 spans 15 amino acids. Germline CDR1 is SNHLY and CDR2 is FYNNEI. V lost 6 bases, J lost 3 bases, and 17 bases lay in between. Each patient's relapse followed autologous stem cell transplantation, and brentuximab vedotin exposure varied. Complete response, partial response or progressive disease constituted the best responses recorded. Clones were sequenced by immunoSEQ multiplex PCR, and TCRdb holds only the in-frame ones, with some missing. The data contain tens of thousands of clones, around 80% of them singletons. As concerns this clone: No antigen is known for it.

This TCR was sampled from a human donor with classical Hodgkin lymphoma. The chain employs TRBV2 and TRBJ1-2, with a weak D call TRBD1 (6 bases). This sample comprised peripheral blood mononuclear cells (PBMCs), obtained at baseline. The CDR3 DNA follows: TGTGCCAGCAGCCCGTTATGGGCAGGGGACTATGGCTACACCTTC. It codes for CASSPLWAGDYGYTF.